Included here is one TCR beta chain sequence, with context. This CDR3 is 15 amino acids long. The V gene lost 0 bases and the J gene lost 4 bases, with 13 bases spanning the gap. Germline-derived CDR1 and CDR2 are SGHTS and YDEGEE. The repertoire was sequenced with immunoSEQ multiplex PCR; TCRdb's copy has only in-frame clones and lacks some. The sample records over 75,000 clones, roughly 83% being singletons. This entry belongs to a study of blood T cell repertoires in COVID-19. The TCR sequence derives from a human donor in a cohort sampled during active COVID-19. V usage is TRBV5-8 and J usage is TRBJ2-5; D is possibly TRBD2 (6 bases). The sequencing input was peripheral blood. The CDR3 coding sequence is TGTGCCAGCAGCTTGGTTGGAGGGATGGGAGAGACCCAGTACTTC. Protein sequence: CASSLVGGMGETQYF.